Reported below is one T cell receptor (beta chain). Its antigen is currently not known. No base-level quality is on record; no much larger clone is a single base apart. The iRepertoire nested amplicon-rescue multiplex PCR (arm-PCR) platform was used to amplify TCR alpha and beta CDR3 regions from RNA. For one-step reverse transcription and amplification, roughly 100-450 ng of tissue mRNA or PBMC total RNA was used as input. After bead purification, a secondary multiplex PCR added Illumina adapters, and libraries were gel-purified between 200 and 400 bp. Demultiplexing relied on internal 6-nucleotide barcodes carried by the libraries. Sequencing of the libraries was done on an Illumina MiSeq using 2x220 or 2x250 nucleotide paired-end reads. In the original analysis: Paired reads were merged with FLASH 1.2.11 and aligned to the GRCh37 human genome with BWA-MEM before extracting TRA and TRB reads. An IMGT-derived reference of cassette sequences and CDR3 motifs, with pseudogenes included, was used for V and J assignment. Three-frame translation of reads was performed, and productive CDR3s were defined as those with a C...FGXG motif and no stop codons. A clonotype was defined as a unique combination of a V-J cassette pair and a CDR3 amino acid sequence. Filtering of reads was based on Hamming distance, with the threshold set by the sequence error rate of each sample in mapped regions. The public reads were quality trimmed at Q25 with fastp and then assembled into clones with MiXCR by TCRdb, keeping productive beta chains. Every distinct CDR3 protein forms one entry, paired with its most common genes and DNA. TCRdb's processing, not the study's, gives the V and J calls here. This sample lists 300,000 to 450,000 distinct CDR3 sequences; about two fifths were detected once. The ten largest clones capture around 11% of the sample.

This record belongs to a study of glioma-infiltrating T cells (dated by TCRdb to between 2015 and 2016). Regarding the complete study: Low-grade gliomas were represented by WHO grade II oligodendrogliomas or astrocytomas, and glioblastomas were represented by WHO grade IV tumors that were sampled at initial rather than recurrent diagnosis. Glioma patients received dexamethasone for six or fewer days before surgery. For blood libraries, the target was roughly 4.5- to 11-fold sequencing coverage of some 980,000 peripheral T cells. The study sequenced TCR alpha- and beta-chain repertoires from glioma tissue, from non-neoplastic brain tissue and from matched peripheral blood mononuclear cells. Each tissue-infiltrating repertoire was compared with the same patient's peripheral blood repertoire to measure divergence between tissue and blood T-cell populations. Three low-grade glioma patients, roughly 8 primary glioblastoma patients and three non-glioma patients contributing non-neoplastic brain tissue were included in the paired cohort.

Study-level results and caveats: Patients with low tissue-blood divergence were marked by a signature set of shared blood CDR3 motifs, and this signature set was depleted in highly divergent patients. Very few CDR3 sequences were shared between tissue and blood, attributed to high CDR3 diversity and limited sampling. VJ-independent divergence between tissue and blood was found to be below expectation in non-neoplastic patients but above expectation in all gliomas, particularly low-grade gliomas. Group comparisons were based on small numbers of patients: three non-neoplastic, three low-grade glioma and roughly eight glioblastoma patients.

Taken from the germline V gene (reference sequence), the CDR1 and CDR2 loops are MNHEY and SMNVEV. The CDR3 numbers 16 residues from cysteine through phenylalanine. Just the 48-base CDR3 DNA is kept, in frame starting at base 1. The junction shows trimming of 5 bases on V and 7 bases on J, and the gene matches do not reach 13 bases of it. Immediately after resection, surgical brain or tumor specimens were cryofrozen in liquid nitrogen, and peripheral blood cells were collected at the same time. The clonotype originates from a human donor with low-grade glioma or glioblastoma, undergoing nonglioma brain surgery, or in good health (not recorded which). The specimen was glioma tissue, nonneoplastic brain tissue, or PBMCs (not recorded which). In this chain, TRBV27 is recombined with TRBJ2-7, with 11 middle bases fitting TRBD2. The sequenced DNA is TGTGCCAGCAGTGGTCCCTTTAGCGGGAGGGCCAAGGAGCAGTACTTC. Its coded protein is CASSGPFSGRAKEQYF.